Shown below are 16 T cell receptor beta chains from a single sample sequenced in a study of cytomegalovirus exposure and HLA in healthy donors. Profiling relied on immunoSEQ multiplex PCR, and the TCRdb table lists in-frame clones only, not all of them. The sample has 120,000 or so clones, roughly 87% seen once. Specimen: PBMCs. Every receptor here comes from a woman aged 18-29 years in good health and CMV-seronegative.

The gene calls are TRBV7-8 and TRBJ1-2, with D perhaps TRBD1 (5 bases). V was cut by 5 bases and J by 1 base, with 14 bases left in between. Germline loops: CDR1 SGHVS, CDR2 FQNEAQ. This CDR3 is built from 15 residues. CDR3 sequence (DNA): TGTGCCAGCAGCCTTCCGGCGGGGGGTAACTATGGCTACACCTTC. It yields the protein CASSLPAGGNYGYTF.

The rearrangement links TRBV5-6 to TRBJ2-7; D not resolved. CDR1 SGHDT and CDR2 YYEEEE come from the germline V gene. This CDR3 contains 14 residues. V shed 3 bases and J shed 3 bases, with 13 bases lying between them. CDR3 DNA sequence: TGTGCCAGCAGCTCAATTGGGGTAGACTACGAGCAGTACGTC. Protein sequence: CASSSIGVDYEQYV.

The chain uses TRBV19 and TRBJ1-2, with no clear D. This CDR3 has 15 residues. Trimming removed 5 bases at V and 2 bases at J, with 15 bases between. Germline loops: CDR1 LNHDA, CDR2 SQIVND (reference sequence). The CDR3 nucleotides are TGTGCCAGTAGTCCCAACTTTACTCCAAACTATGGCTACACCTTC. Protein: CASSPNFTPNYGYTF.

As concerns this clone: Other DNA sequences within the sample encode an identical CDR3. This rearrangement joins TRBV2 to TRBJ2-3; D call uncertain. With 7 bases removed from V and 0 bases from J, the gap between germline ends came to 2 bases. The CDR3 is 11 residues long. Germline V gene data show CDR1 as SNHLY and CDR2 as FYNNEI. Here the CDR3 DNA reads TGTGCCAGCACAAGCACAGATACGCAGTATTTT. Protein: CASTSTDTQYF.

A single count supports this clone. The chain combines TRBV11-1 with TRBJ2-3, with 7 bases lining up with TRBD2. There are 15 residues in the CDR3. Germline CDR1 SGHAT, CDR2 FQDESV (reference sequence). With V trimmed by 1 base and J by 4 bases, 5 bases remained unmatched. CDR3 nucleotides: TGTGCCAGCAGCTTAGAAGGACTAGGGGCAGATACGCAGTATTTT. Its protein product is CASSLEGLGADTQYF.

Points on this clone: Additional DNA sequences in this sample encode the identical CDR3. This sequence joins TRBV2 and TRBJ1-2; D gene unclear. Per the germline V gene, CDR1 is SNHLY and CDR2 is FYNNEI. The CDR3 runs 15 residues. V dropped 2 bases and J dropped 4 bases, with 14 bases sitting between them. The CDR3 here is CASSESQQRAYGYTF. The DNA of the CDR3 is TGTGCCAGCAGTGAATCGCAGCAGAGGGCCTATGGCTACACCTTC.

The chain carries TRBV4-1 and TRBJ2-7, with D tentatively TRBD1 (5 bases). Germline V lookup: CDR1 MGHRA, CDR2 YSYEKL. The CDR3 loop spans 15 amino acids. The V end lost 4 bases, the J end lost 3 bases, and 16 bases lay between the germline ends. CDR3 protein: CASSRDPTALYEQYV. For the CDR3, the DNA is TGCGCCAGCAGCCGCGACCCGACAGCGCTCTACGAGCAGTACGTC.

This CDR3 reads CASGLVEIAGGRETQYF. The CDR3 nucleotides read TGTGCTAGTGGTTTGGTCGAGATAGCGGGGGGGCGAGAGACCCAGTACTTC. The chain employs TRBV12-5 and TRBJ2-5, with 11 positions matching TRBD2. Germline CDR1 reads LGHNT; CDR2 reads FRNRAP. Trimming removed 0 bases from V and 4 bases from J; junction bases left unmatched: 7. The CDR3 totals 17 residues.

V is TRBV7-9 and J is TRBJ2-2; 7 positions match TRBD1. Germline V gene data show CDR1 as SEHNR and CDR2 as FQNEAQ (reference sequence). This CDR3 has 14 residues. V dropped 5 bases and J dropped 5; count of bases not matched to a gene: 5. The CDR3 region is CASSIQGETGELFF. The CDR3 DNA follows: TGTGCCAGCAGCATTCAGGGGGAGACCGGGGAGCTGTTTTTT.

The V and J genes are TRBV6-6 and TRBJ2-1; 8 bases map to TRBD1. The germline gives CDR1 MNHNY, CDR2 SVGAGI (reference sequence). This CDR3 has 15 residues. With 4 bases clipped from V and 2 bases from J, the junction kept 4 bases outside the gene matches. CDR3 in amino acids: CASSSPGQAYNEQFF. In DNA form, the CDR3 reads TGTGCCAGCAGTTCCCCGGGACAGGCCTACAATGAGCAGTTCTTC.

The J gene is TRBJ2-1, the V gene TRBV20-1, with a weak D call TRBD2 (5 bases). The CDR3 consists of 11 residues. V shed 8 bases and J shed 9 bases, with 14 bases lying between them. CDR1 DFQATT and CDR2 SNEGSKA come from the germline V gene (reference sequence). DNA for the CDR3: TGCAGTACTTCTAGACGGGGTGAGCAGTTCTTC. Amino acid sequence: CSTSRRGEQFF.

The rearrangement links TRBV27 to TRBJ2-3; no reliable D call. The CDR3 contains 13 residues. V lost 4 bases and J 6 bases, leaving 11 bases between the germline ends. The germline CDR1 and CDR2 sequences are MNHEY and SMNVEV (reference sequence). The CDR3 coding sequence is TGTGCCAGCAGTTCTCCCCCGGTCGATACGCAGTATTTT. Encoded protein: CASSSPPVDTQYF.

J is TRBJ2-7 and V is TRBV6-1; a weak D match, TRBD2 (7 bases). The CDR3 contains 15 residues. The germline V gene has CDR1 MNHNS and CDR2 SASEGT. V was shortened by 6 bases and J by 9 bases, with 24 bases between the two germline ends. CDR3 residues: CASSPIGGVAKGQYF. The CDR3 DNA is TGTGCCAGCAGCCCGATAGGGGGGGTGGCTAAGGGGCAGTACTTC.

This clone has more than one count but fewer than ten. V and J are TRBV15 and TRBJ2-2, with D uncertain. Trimming removed 6 bases from V and 3 bases from J, with 8 bases in between. Germline CDR1 LNHNV, CDR2 YYDKDF (reference sequence). CDR3 size: 13 residues. The CDR3 protein is CATRGTDTGELFF. The CDR3 nucleotides are TGTGCCACCAGGGGCACCGACACCGGGGAGCTGTTTTTT.

This clone has more than one count but fewer than ten. V and J are TRBV28 and TRBJ2-2; D is perhaps TRBD1 (6 bases). The length of the CDR3 is 19 residues. The V gene's germline CDR1 is MDHEN and CDR2 SYDVKM. Trimming removed 10 bases at V and 0 bases at J, with 27 bases between. The CDR3 here is CATDRARGPRISNTGELFF. The CDR3 bases are TGTGCCACCGATCGGGCCAGGGGCCCTCGAATCTCGAACACCGGGGAGCTGTTTTTT.

This clone has a handful of counts. For the CDR3, the DNA is TGTGCCAGTGCGCCGGGGTTGAACTATGGCTACACCTTC. It specifies CASAPGLNYGYTF. This chain links TRBV2 with TRBJ1-2; D uncertain. The CDR3 consists of 13 residues. Germline V CDR1 and CDR2: SNHLY, FYNNEI. Trimming took off 9 bases at V and 2 bases at J, with 13 bases between the two ends.